The 24 T cell receptor beta chains below all came from one sample that was sequenced in a study of a mutant IDH1 vaccine in newly diagnosed glioma. Here immunoSEQ multiplex PCR was the method, and the copy in TCRdb shows in-frame clones only, minus some. The sample lists some 60,000 clones, under 85% occurring once. These receptors lack a known antigen. Regarding time point: week 47, end of study. Every vaccine dose comprised 300 ug of mutant IDH1 20-mer peptide plus topical imiquimod. The source material was PBMCs, sampled from a glioma patient whose treatment included an IDH1 peptide vaccine. These receptors all stem from a man aged 25 to 40 with glioma.

Written as DNA, the CDR3 is TGTGCCAGCAGGCTGGGGGCGCGGGGCTACACCTTC. Residues: CASRLGARGYTF. The V gene is TRBV28, the J gene TRBJ1-2; perhaps TRBD1 as D (6 bases). This CDR3 region has 12 residues. The germline gives CDR1 MDHEN, CDR2 SYDVKM. Trimming pared 6 bases from V and 8 bases from J, leaving 13 bases between.

This clone was counted between two and nine times. The chain links TRBV4-1 to TRBJ1-5; tentative D call: TRBD1 (5 bases). CDR1 and CDR2 from the germline V gene are MGHRA and YSYEKL. The CDR3 has 15 amino acids. Trimming took 4 bases from V and 1 from J, leaving 11 bases between them. For the CDR3, the DNA is TGCGCCAGCAGCCCCCGGGGGAAGAGCAATCAGCCCCAGCATTTT. It is translated as CASSPRGKSNQPQHF.

This rearrangement joins TRBV4-1 to TRBJ2-1; D is unclear. Trimming shortened V by 0 bases and J by 3 bases, and 9 bases separated the two germline ends. CDR3 length: 15 residues. Per germline, CDR1 MGHRA and CDR2 YSYEKL. The CDR3 DNA follows: TGCGCCAGCAGCCAAGACCCAGACGGCTACAATGAGCAGTTCTTC. The encoded protein is CASSQDPDGYNEQFF.

This clone appeared once. The chain is built from TRBV2 and TRBJ2-7; TRBD2 might be the D (5 bases). V was clipped by 5 bases and J by 3 bases, with 17 bases between them. Germline V gene lookup returns CDR1 SNHLY and CDR2 FYNNEI. The CDR3 has 15 residues. CDR3 loop: CASSNPGGRSYEQYF. CDR3 nucleotides: TGTGCCAGCAGTAACCCCGGAGGAAGGAGCTACGAGCAGTACTTC.

The chain links TRBV29-1 to TRBJ1-2, with TRBD1 identical over 9 bases. With V trimmed by 3 bases and J by 4 bases, 6 bases remained unmatched. The CDR3 sequence is 14 residues long. Per the germline V gene, CDR1 is SQVTM and CDR2 is ANQGSEA. The CDR3 DNA sequence: TGCAGCGTTGAGAAGTCGGACAGGGGCTATGGCTACACCTTC. The encoded protein is CSVEKSDRGYGYTF.

The J gene is TRBJ1-2, the V gene TRBV7-9; D might be TRBD1 (5 bases). Germline V gives CDR1 SEHNR, CDR2 FQNEAQ (reference sequence). Trimming removed 0 bases from V and 4 bases from J, with 9 bases in between. The CDR3 is 14 amino acids. CDR3 sequence reads: CASSLAGTGYGYTF. CDR3 sequence (DNA): TGTGCCAGCAGCTTAGCAGGGACGGGCTATGGCTACACCTTC.

The gene calls are TRBV30 and TRBJ2-5; perhaps TRBD1 as D (5 bases). The J call is doubtful: the DNA matches TRBJ2-7 better. Germline CDR1 GTSNPN, CDR2 SVGIG (reference sequence). The CDR3 spans 14 residues. The CDR3 nucleotides read TGTGCCTGGAGTGTTCCCCCAGGGATATACGAGCAGTACTTC. Its translation is CAWSVPPGIYEQYF.

The chain is built from TRBV20-1 and TRBJ1-2; D unclear. The CDR3 length is 11 residues. CDR1 and CDR2 (germline): DFQATT, SNEGSKA (reference sequence). V gave up 5 bases and J gave up 5 bases, with 9 bases separating them. This CDR3 is CSAFSFYGYTF. The CDR3 DNA reads as TGCAGTGCTTTTAGTTTTTATGGCTACACCTTC.

The genes are TRBV7-6 and TRBJ2-3; D is unclear. The CDR3 totals 12 residues. Germline lookup yields CDR1 SGHVS and CDR2 FNYEAQ. Deletions cut 5 bases from V and 7 bases from J, with 10 bases between. CDR3 in DNA: TGTGCCAGCAGCCCCACCAGAAATACGCAGTATTTT. Amino acids: CASSPTRNTQYF. The full variable domain, rest sourced from reference TRBV7-6 and TRBJ2-3, is GAGVSQSPRYKVTKRGQDVALRCDPISGHVSLYWYRQALGQGPEFLTYFNYEAQQDKSGLPNDRFSAERPEGSISTLTIQRTEQRDSAMYRCASSPTRNTQYFGPGTRLTVL.

CDR3 protein: CASRDGQFSGNTIYF. In DNA form, the CDR3 reads TGTGCCAGCAGGGACGGACAGTTCTCTGGAAACACCATATATTTT. The V gene is TRBV6-1, the J gene TRBJ1-3, with TRBD1 as a possible D gene (6 bases). V was trimmed by 6 bases and J by 0 bases, leaving 12 bases between them. The CDR3 covers 15 residues. Germline assignment: CDR1 MNHNS and CDR2 SASEGT.

A few counts support this clone. This sample also contains other DNA sequences that code for the same CDR3. V gene TRBV14 combines with J gene TRBJ1-3; D not certain. The length of the CDR3 is 13 residues. Looked up from germline, CDR1 is SGHDN and CDR2 is FVKESK. The V end was cut by 6 bases, the J end by 1 base, with 7 bases between. The DNA of the CDR3 is TGTGCCAGCAGTCAATTTTCTGGAAACACCATATATTTT. Amino acid sequence: CASSQFSGNTIYF.

CDR3 DNA: TGCGCCAGCAGCTTGGCAGCGGGGGGGCCCGATGAGCAGTTCTTC. Its translation: CASSLAAGGPDEQFF. The chain employs TRBV5-1 and TRBJ2-1, with 10 bases lining up with TRBD2. V was pared by 0 bases and J by 8 bases, with 5 bases of the junction left unmatched. Germline V gene sequence: CDR1 SGHRS, CDR2 YFSETQ. The CDR3 contains 15 residues.

This clone has only a few counts. The chain employs TRBV10-3 and TRBJ1-1; 8 bases are shared with TRBD1. This CDR3 contains 14 residues. Trimming took 5 bases from V and 1 from J; bases not matched to a gene: 3. Germline CDR1 reads ENHRY; CDR2 reads SYGVKD. CDR3 region: CAISFGQGNTEAFF. The DNA of the CDR3 is TGTGCCATCAGTTTCGGACAGGGGAACACTGAAGCTTTCTTT.

This chain uses TRBV6-5 with TRBJ2-2; 8 bases are a match to TRBD1. The ends lost 2 bases at V and 10 bases at J; junction bases unmatched: 9. The CDR3 length is 15 residues. Germline V lookup: CDR1 MNHEY, CDR2 SVGAGI. The CDR3 coding sequence is TGTGCCAGCAGTTACGACAGGGGTAAAGGTTCGGAGCTGTTTTTT. Protein product: CASSYDRGKGSELFF.

The V gene is TRBV5-1, the J gene TRBJ2-1; 13 bases match TRBD2. Germline V gene data show CDR1 as SGHRS and CDR2 as YFSETQ. This CDR3 spans 16 amino acids. The ends lost 3 bases at V and 9 bases at J; junction bases unmatched: 9. For the CDR3, the DNA is TGCGCCAGCAGCTGGTCCACTAGCGGGGGGGCCCCTGAGCAGTTCTTC. It yields the protein CASSWSTSGGAPEQFF.

This chain connects TRBV29-1 to TRBJ1-3, with D unresolved. The CDR3 covers 11 residues. Germline V gene sequence: CDR1 SQVTM, CDR2 ANQGSEA. V lost 7 bases to trimming and J lost 0 bases, with 4 bases between them. DNA of the CDR3: TGCAGCGGTTCCTCTGGAAACACCATATATTTT. Amino acid sequence: CSGSSGNTIYF.

The CDR3 loop reads CASSSDTSSNQPQHF. The CDR3 coding sequence is TGTGCCAGCAGTTCGGACACATCTAGCAATCAGCCCCAGCATTTT. The V call is TRBV2, the J call TRBJ1-5, with a tentative D call TRBD1 (5 bases). CDR1 SNHLY and CDR2 FYNNEI come from the germline V gene. V lost 5 bases, J lost 0 bases, and 11 bases lay in between. The length of the CDR3 is 15 residues.

The chain is built from TRBV5-8 and TRBJ2-2; TRBD1 agrees at 12 bases. Trimming removed 6 bases from V and 2 bases from J; junction bases left unmatched: 11. The germline V gene has CDR1 SGHTS and CDR2 YDEGEE. The CDR3 extends over 18 amino acids. The CDR3 is CASTHFRGTGGNTGELFF. CDR3 nucleotides: TGTGCCAGCACCCACTTCCGGGGGACAGGGGGCAACACCGGGGAGCTGTTTTTT.

The gene calls are TRBV19 and TRBJ1-2; TRBD1 might be the D (5 bases). The CDR3 loop spans 17 amino acids. Looked up from germline, CDR1 is LNHDA and CDR2 is SQIVND (reference sequence). Trimming left V 2 bases short and J 4 bases short, with 20 bases between. The chain's CDR3 is CASSIFGQGNVGYGYTF. The CDR3 region has the DNA TGTGCCAGTAGTATATTCGGTCAGGGAAATGTCGGCTATGGCTACACCTTC.

The rearrangement joins TRBV18 to TRBJ1-1; tentatively, D is TRBD1 (5 bases). Per the germline V gene, CDR1 is KGHSH and CDR2 is LQKENI. V gave up 4 bases and J gave up 4 bases, with 19 bases separating them. The CDR3 consists of 16 residues. The CDR3 coding sequence is TGTGCCAGCTCACAAGATCGACAGCGTGGGAGCACTGAAGCTTTCTTT. Its translation: CASSQDRQRGSTEAFF.

The rearrangement joins TRBV4-1 to TRBJ1-3; D is uncertain. The CDR3 has 17 residues. CDR1 and CDR2 (germline): MGHRA, YSYEKL. Deletions cut 3 bases from V and 0 bases from J, with 15 bases between. For the CDR3, the DNA is TGCGCCAGCAGCCAGACCGTAGTTCGTGGCTCTGGAAACACCATATATTTT. This gives the protein CASSQTVVRGSGNTIYF.

The chain combines TRBV6-5 with TRBJ1-4, with TRBD1 matching over 8 bases. This CDR3 is built from 14 residues. Germline trimming cut 4 bases from V and 8 bases from J; bases unmatched to any gene: 6. Germline CDR1 and CDR2: MNHEY and SVGAGI. This CDR3 is CASSFQGAEEKLFF. DNA for the CDR3: TGTGCCAGCAGTTTTCAGGGGGCTGAAGAAAAACTGTTTTTT.

The rearrangement links TRBV11-2 to TRBJ1-2; 7 nucleotides agree with TRBD1. Trimming at V came to 1 base and at J to 7 bases, leaving 9 bases not matched to a gene. CDR3 size: 15 residues. Germline CDR1 is SGHAT and CDR2 is FQNNGV. CDR3 sequence: CASSLGDRVSGGYTF. DNA of the CDR3: TGTGCCAGCAGCTTAGGAGACAGGGTTTCAGGTGGCTACACCTTC. Drawing the rest from reference TRBV11-2 and TRBJ1-2, the complete variable domain is EAGVAQSPRYKIIEKRQSVAFWCNPISGHATLYWYQQILGQGPKLLIQFQNNGVVDDSQLPKDRFSAERLKGVDSTLKIQPAKLEDSAVYLCASSLGDRVSGGYTFGSGTRLTVV.

V gene TRBV27 combines with J gene TRBJ1-1; the D gene is possibly TRBD1 (6 bases). The CDR3 extends over 11 amino acids. Per the germline V gene, CDR1 is MNHEY and CDR2 is SMNVEV (reference sequence). Trimming stripped 7 bases from V and 7 bases from J, with 10 bases between. The CDR3 loop reads CASKGGNEAFF. In DNA, the CDR3 is TGTGCCAGCAAGGGGGGAAATGAAGCTTTCTTT.